This T cell receptor (beta chain) was retrieved from a study of beta chain features in type 1 diabetes. Whole-study results and caveats: Type 1 diabetes patients had moderately but significantly shorter TCRB CDR3s in all four CD4+ subsets. Compared with healthy donors, patients appeared to share more similar naive, central memory and regulatory TCRB repertoires. When VDJ junctions were examined, type 1 diabetes patients showed fewer insertions and more deletions.

This clone was detected a few times. Its antigen is unknown. The V gene's germline CDR1 is SGHRS and CDR2 YFSETQ. CDR3 length: 14 amino acids. The V gene lost 0 bases and the J gene lost 3 bases, with 10 bases spanning the gap. TCRB transcripts that were expressed got sequenced, as all of the isolated RNA had been reverse transcribed. Assay: immunoSEQ multiplex PCR; the TCRdb copy retains only in-frame clones and omits some. The profile covers a few hundred thousand clones, with 14% appearing a single time and 0.017% taken by the ten largest. Sequencing was done on a sample of naive CD4+ T cells from blood. This sequence was found in a young man with type 1 diabetes. The V call is TRBV5-1, the J call TRBJ2-7; weak D call: TRBD1 (5 bases). The CDR3 DNA reads TGCGCCAGCAGCTTGGATCCAGGGTACTACGAGCAGTACTTC. It specifies CASSLDPGYYEQYF. Full variable domain (missing parts from reference TRBV5-1 and TRBJ2-7): KAGVTQTPRYLIKTRGQQVTLSCSPISGHRSVSWYQQTPGQGLQFLFEYFSETQRNKGNFPGRFSGRQFSNSRSEMNVSTLELGDSALYLCASSLDPGYYEQYFGPGTRLTVT.